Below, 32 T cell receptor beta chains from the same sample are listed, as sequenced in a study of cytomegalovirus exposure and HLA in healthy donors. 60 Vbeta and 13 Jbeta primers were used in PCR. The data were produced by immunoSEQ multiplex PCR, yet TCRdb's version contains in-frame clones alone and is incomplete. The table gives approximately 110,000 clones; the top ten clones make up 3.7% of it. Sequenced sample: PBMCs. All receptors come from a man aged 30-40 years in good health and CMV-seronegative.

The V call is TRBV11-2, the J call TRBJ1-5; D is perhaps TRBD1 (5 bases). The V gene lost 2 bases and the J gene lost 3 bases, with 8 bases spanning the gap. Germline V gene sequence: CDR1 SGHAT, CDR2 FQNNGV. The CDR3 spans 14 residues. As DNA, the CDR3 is TGTGCCAGCAGCTTACAGGGTAACAATCAGCCCCAGCATTTT. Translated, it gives CASSLQGNNQPQHF.

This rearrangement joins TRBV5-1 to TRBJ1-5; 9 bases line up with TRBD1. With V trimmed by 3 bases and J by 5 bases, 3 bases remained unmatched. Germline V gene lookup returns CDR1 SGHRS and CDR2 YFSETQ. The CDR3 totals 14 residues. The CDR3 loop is CASSWTGEDQPQHF. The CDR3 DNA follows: TGCGCCAGCAGCTGGACAGGGGAGGATCAGCCCCAGCATTTT.

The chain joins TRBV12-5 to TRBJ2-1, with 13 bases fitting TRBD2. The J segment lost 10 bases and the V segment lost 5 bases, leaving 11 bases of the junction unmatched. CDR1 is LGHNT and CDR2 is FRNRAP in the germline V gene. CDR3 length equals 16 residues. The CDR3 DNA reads TGTGCTAGTGGTCTGCAACTAGCGGGGGGGCCCGGAGAGCAGTTCTTC. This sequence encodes CASGLQLAGGPGEQFF.

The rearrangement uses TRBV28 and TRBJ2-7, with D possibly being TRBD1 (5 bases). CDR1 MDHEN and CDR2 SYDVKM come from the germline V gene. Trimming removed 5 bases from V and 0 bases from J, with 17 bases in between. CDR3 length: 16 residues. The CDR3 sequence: CASSTRTIPYSYEQYF. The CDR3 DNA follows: TGTGCCAGCAGTACCCGGACAATTCCCTACTCCTACGAGCAGTACTTC.

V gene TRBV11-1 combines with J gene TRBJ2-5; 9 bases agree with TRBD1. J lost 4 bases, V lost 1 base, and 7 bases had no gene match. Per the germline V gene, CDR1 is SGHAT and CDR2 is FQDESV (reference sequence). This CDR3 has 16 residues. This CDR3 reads CASSLVGWDRAETQYF. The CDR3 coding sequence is TGTGCCAGCAGCTTAGTTGGTTGGGACAGGGCAGAGACCCAGTACTTC.

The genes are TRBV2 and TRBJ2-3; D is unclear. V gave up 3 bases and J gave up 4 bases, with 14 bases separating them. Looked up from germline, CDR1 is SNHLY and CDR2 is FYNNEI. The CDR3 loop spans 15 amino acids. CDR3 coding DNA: TGTGCCAGCAGTGACCAGTTGGAGCGTTCAGATACGCAGTATTTT. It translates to CASSDQLERSDTQYF.

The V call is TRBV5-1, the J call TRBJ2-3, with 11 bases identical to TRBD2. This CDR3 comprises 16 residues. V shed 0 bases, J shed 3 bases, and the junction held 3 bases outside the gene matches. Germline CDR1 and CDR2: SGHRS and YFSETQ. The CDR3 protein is CASSLGTSGWTDTQYF. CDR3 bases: TGCGCCAGCAGCTTGGGGACTAGCGGGTGGACAGATACGCAGTATTTT.

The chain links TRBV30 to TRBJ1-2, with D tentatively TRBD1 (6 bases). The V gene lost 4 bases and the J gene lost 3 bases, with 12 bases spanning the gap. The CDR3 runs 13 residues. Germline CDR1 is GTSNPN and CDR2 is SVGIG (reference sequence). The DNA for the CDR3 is TGTGCCTGGAACCCCGGGACATACTATGGCTACACCTTC. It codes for CAWNPGTYYGYTF.

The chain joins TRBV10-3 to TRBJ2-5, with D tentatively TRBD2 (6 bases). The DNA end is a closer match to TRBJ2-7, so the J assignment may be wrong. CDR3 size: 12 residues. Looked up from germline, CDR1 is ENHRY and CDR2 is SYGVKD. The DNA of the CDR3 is TGTGCCATCAGCCCGACTAGCTACGAGCAGTACTTC. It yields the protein CAISPTSYEQYF.

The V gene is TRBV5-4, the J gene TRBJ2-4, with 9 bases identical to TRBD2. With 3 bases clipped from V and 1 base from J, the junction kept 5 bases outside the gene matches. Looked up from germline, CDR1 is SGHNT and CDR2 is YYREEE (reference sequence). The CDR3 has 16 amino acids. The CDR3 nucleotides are TGTGCCAGCAGCTCGCGGGGGGGATTGGCCAAAAACATTCAGTACTTC. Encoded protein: CASSSRGGLAKNIQYF.

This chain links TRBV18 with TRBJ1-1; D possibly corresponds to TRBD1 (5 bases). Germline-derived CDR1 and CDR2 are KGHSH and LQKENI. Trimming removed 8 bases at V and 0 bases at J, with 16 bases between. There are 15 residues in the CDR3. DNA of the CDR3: TGTGCCAGCCATATGGGGGGGAGGATGAACACTGAAGCTTTCTTT. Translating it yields CASHMGGRMNTEAFF. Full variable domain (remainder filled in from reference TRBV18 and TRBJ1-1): NAGVMQNPRHLVRRRGQEARLRCSPMKGHSHVYWYRQLPEEGLKFMVYLQKENIIDESGMPKERFSAEFPKEGPSILRIQQVVRGDSAAYFCASHMGGRMNTEAFFGQGTRLTVV.

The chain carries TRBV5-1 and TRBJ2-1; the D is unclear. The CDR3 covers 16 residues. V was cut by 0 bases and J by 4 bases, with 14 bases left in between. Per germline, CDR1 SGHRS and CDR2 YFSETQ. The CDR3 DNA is TGCGCCAGCAGCTTGGGTTCCAACAGCCCTTACAATGAGCAGTTCTTC. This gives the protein CASSLGSNSPYNEQFF.

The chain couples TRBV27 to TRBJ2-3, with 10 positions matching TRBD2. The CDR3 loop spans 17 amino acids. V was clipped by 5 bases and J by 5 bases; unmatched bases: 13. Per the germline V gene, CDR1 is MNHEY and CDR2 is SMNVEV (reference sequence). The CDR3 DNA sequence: TGTGCCAGCAGTCTCGGGGTAGCGGGGGGCCGGGGAGATACGCAGTATTTT. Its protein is CASSLGVAGGRGDTQYF.

The CDR3 DNA reads TGTGCCAGCCGGGCAGGGGGCCGGAACACCGGGGAGCTGTTTTTT. As protein: CASRAGGRNTGELFF. The chain joins TRBV6-4 to TRBJ2-2, with 8 bases aligning to TRBD1. Unmatched junction bases numbered 6, after V lost 8 bases and J lost 1 base. This CDR3 has 15 residues. Germline CDR1 reads MRHNA; CDR2 reads SNTAGT.

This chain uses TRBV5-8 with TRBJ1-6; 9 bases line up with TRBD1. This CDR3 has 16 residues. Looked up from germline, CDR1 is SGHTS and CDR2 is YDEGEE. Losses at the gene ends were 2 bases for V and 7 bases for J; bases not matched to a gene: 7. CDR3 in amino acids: CASSFGLTGGNSPLHF. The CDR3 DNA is TGTGCCAGCAGCTTCGGACTAACAGGGGGCAATTCACCCCTCCACTTT.

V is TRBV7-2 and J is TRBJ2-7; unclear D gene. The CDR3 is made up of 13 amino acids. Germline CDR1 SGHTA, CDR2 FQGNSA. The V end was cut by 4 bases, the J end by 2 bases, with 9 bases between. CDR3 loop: CASSSYSPYEQYF. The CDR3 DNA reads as TGTGCCAGCAGCTCTTATAGCCCCTACGAGCAGTACTTC.

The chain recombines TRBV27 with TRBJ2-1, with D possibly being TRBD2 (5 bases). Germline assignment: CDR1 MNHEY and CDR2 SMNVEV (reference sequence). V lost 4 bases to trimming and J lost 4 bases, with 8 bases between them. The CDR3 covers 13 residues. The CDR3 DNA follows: TGTGCCAGCAGTTGGTCGGGGTACAATGAGCAGTTCTTC. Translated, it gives CASSWSGYNEQFF.

DNA of the CDR3: TGTGCCAGCAGCCGAGACCGGGAACAGTACTTC. As protein: CASSRDREQYF. The chain links TRBV5-6 to TRBJ2-5; TRBD2 is a possible D gene (5 bases). In germline, CDR1 is SGHDT, CDR2 YYEEEE. The CDR3 consists of 11 residues. Trimming shortened V by 4 bases and J by 11 bases, and 12 bases separated the two germline ends.

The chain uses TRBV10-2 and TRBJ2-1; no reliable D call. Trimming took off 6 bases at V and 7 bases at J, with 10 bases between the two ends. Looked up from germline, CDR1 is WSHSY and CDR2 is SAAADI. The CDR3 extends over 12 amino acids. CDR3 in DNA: TGCGCCAGCAGGGGCAGAGCTAATGAGCAGTTCTTC. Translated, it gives CASRGRANEQFF.

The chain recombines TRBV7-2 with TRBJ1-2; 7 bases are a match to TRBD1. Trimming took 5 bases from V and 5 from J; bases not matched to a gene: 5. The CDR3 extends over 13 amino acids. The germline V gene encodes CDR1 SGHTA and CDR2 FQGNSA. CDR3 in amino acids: CASSRDSYYGYTF. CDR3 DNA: TGTGCCAGCAGCCGGGACAGCTATTATGGCTACACCTTC.

The CDR3 region is CASSRYGHISYNEQFF. In DNA, the CDR3 is TGTGCCAGCAGTCGATACGGACACATCTCCTACAATGAGCAGTTCTTC. This chain connects TRBV28 to TRBJ2-1, with D perhaps TRBD1 (5 bases). This CDR3 region has 16 residues. Germline loops: CDR1 MDHEN, CDR2 SYDVKM. V dropped 5 bases and J dropped 0 bases, with 14 bases sitting between them.

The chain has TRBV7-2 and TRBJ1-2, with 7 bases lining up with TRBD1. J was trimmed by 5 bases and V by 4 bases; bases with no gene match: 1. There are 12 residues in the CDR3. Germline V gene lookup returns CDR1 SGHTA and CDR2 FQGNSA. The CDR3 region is CASSSTGYGYTF. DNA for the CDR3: TGTGCCAGCAGCTCGACAGGGTATGGCTACACCTTC. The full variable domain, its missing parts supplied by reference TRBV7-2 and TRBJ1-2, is GAGVSQSPSNKVTEKGKDVELRCDPISGHTALYWYRQSLGQGLEFLIYFQGNSAPDKSGLPSDRFSAERTGGSVSTLTIQRTQQEDSAVYLCASSSTGYGYTFGSGTRLTVV.

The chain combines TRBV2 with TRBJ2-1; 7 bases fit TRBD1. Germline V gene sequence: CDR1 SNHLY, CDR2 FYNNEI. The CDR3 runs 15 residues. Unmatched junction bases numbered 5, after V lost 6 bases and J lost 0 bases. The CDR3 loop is CASSRDSSSYNEQFF. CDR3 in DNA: TGTGCCAGCAGCAGGGACAGCAGCTCCTACAATGAGCAGTTCTTC.

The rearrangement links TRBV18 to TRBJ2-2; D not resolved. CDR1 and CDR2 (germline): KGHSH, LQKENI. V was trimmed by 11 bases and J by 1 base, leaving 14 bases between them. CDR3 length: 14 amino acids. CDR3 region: CAFAPSVNTGELFF. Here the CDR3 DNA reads TGTGCCTTTGCCCCATCAGTGAACACCGGGGAGCTGTTTTTT.

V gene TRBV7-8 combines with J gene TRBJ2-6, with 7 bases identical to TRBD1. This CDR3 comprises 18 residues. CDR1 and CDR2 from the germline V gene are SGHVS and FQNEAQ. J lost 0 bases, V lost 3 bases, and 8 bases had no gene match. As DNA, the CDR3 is TGTGCCAGCAGCTTCAAGGGACAGTTGAGCTCTGGGGCCAACGTCCTGACTTTC. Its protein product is CASSFKGQLSSGANVLTF.

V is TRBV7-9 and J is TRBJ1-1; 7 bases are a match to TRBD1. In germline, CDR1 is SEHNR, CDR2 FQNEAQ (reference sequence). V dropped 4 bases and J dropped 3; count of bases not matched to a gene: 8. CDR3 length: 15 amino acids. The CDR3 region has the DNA TGTGCCAGCAGCTCCTCTCGGGACAGATACACTGAAGCTTTCTTT. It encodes CASSSSRDRYTEAFF.

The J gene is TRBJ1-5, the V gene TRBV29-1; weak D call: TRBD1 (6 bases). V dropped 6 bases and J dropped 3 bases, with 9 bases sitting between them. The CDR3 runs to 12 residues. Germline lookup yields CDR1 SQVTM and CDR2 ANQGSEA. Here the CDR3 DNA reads TGCAGCGTAGGGGGTTCCAATCAGCCCCAGCATTTT. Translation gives CSVGGSNQPQHF.

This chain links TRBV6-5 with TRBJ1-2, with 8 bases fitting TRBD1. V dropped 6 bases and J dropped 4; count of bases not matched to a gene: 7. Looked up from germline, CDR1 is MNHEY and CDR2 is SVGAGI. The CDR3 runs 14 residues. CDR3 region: CASRQGELGYGYTF. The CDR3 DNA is TGTGCCAGCAGACAGGGGGAATTAGGCTATGGCTACACCTTC.

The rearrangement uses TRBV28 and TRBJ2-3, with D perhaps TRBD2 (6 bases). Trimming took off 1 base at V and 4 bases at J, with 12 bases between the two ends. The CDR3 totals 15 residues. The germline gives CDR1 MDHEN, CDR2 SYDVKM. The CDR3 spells CASSLSLSGPDTQYF. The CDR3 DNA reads TGTGCCAGCAGTTTATCCCTTAGCGGACCAGATACGCAGTATTTT.

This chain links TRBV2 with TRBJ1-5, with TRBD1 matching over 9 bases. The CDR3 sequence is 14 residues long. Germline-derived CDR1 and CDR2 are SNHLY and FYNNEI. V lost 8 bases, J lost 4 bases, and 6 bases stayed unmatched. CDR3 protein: CASGAGTGNQPQHF. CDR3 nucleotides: TGTGCCAGCGGTGCGGGGACAGGGAATCAGCCCCAGCATTTT.

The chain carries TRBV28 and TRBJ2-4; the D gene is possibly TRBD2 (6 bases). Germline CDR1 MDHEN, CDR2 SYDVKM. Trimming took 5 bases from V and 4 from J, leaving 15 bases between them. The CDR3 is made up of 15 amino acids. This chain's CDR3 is CASSTPRSGKNIQYF. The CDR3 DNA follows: TGTGCCAGCAGTACCCCCCGAAGCGGGAAAAACATTCAGTACTTC.

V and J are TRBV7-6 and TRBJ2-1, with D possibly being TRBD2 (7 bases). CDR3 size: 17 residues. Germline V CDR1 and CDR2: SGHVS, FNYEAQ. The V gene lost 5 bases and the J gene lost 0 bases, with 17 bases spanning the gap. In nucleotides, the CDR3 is TGTGCCAGCAGCCCTAGGGGGGGGGCCAACTCCTACAATGAGCAGTTCTTC. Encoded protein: CASSPRGGANSYNEQFF. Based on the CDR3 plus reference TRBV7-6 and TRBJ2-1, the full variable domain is GAGVSQSPRYKVTKRGQDVALRCDPISGHVSLYWYRQALGQGPEFLTYFNYEAQQDKSGLPNDRFSAERPEGSISTLTIQRTEQRDSAMYRCASSPRGGANSYNEQFFGPGTRLTVL.